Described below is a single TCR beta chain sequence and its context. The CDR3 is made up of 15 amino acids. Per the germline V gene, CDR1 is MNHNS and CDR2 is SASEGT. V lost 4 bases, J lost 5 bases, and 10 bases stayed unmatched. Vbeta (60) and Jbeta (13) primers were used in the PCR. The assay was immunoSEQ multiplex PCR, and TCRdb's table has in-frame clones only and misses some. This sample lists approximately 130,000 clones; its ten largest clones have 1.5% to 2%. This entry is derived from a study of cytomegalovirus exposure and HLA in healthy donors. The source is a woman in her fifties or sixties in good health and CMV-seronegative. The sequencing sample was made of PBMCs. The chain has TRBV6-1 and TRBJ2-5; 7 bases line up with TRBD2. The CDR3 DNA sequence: TGTGCCAGCAGTGCGGGGACTATTTTACGGGAGACCCAGTACTTC. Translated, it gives CASSAGTILRETQYF.